This TCR beta chain was identified in a study of blood T cell repertoires in COVID-19. Study context: Samples of COVID-19 (acute and convalescent) were obtained from the United States, Italy and Spain. PBMCs, B-cell-depleted T cells, or T cells were the source of the cDNA or gDNA that made up the material.

In the authors' workflow: Amplification from reference gene primers served as the basis for estimated nucleated cell counts. Profiled with immunoSEQ multiplex PCR; TCRdb holds only in-frame clones, not every one. The V and J calls and clone size come from that table; D and trimming were worked out from the DNA. The sample yields about 57,000 clones, 88% seen once. Germline CDR1 and CDR2: LNHDA and SQIVND (reference sequence). CDR3 length: 15 amino acids. Deletions cut 5 bases from V and 1 base from J, with 12 bases between. This sequence joins TRBV19 and TRBJ1-5; D possibly corresponds to TRBD1 (5 bases). The sequencing input was peripheral blood. This clonotype was obtained from a human donor in a cohort sampled during active COVID-19. CDR3 protein: CASSSYGGSNQPQHF. The CDR3 nucleotides read TGTGCCAGTAGTTCCTACGGGGGGAGCAATCAGCCCCAGCATTTT.